The source of this T cell receptor (beta chain) is a study of blood T cell repertoires in COVID-19. The method was immunoSEQ multiplex PCR; TCRdb's version includes in-frame clones alone and lacks a portion of them. The sample records about 130,000 clones, about four fifths being singletons. The specimen was peripheral blood. The TCR was taken from a man aged 40-49 years with active or convalescent COVID-19.

DNA of the CDR3: TGCAGCGTTGACGGACAGGGTAGCAATCAGCCCCAGCATTTT. The encoded protein is CSVDGQGSNQPQHF. This rearrangement joins TRBV29-1 to TRBJ1-5; 8 positions match TRBD1. Germline trimming cut 3 bases from V and 0 bases from J; bases unmatched to any gene: 1. CDR3 length: 14 residues. Germline CDR1 is SQVTM and CDR2 is ANQGSEA. Looking up the rest from reference TRBV29-1 and TRBJ1-5 gives the full variable domain: SAVISQKPSRDICQRGTSLTIQCQVDSQVTMMFWYRQQPGQSLTLIATANQGSEATYESGFVIDKFPISRPNLTFSTLTVSNMSPEDSSIYLCSVDGQGSNQPQHFGDGTRLSIL.